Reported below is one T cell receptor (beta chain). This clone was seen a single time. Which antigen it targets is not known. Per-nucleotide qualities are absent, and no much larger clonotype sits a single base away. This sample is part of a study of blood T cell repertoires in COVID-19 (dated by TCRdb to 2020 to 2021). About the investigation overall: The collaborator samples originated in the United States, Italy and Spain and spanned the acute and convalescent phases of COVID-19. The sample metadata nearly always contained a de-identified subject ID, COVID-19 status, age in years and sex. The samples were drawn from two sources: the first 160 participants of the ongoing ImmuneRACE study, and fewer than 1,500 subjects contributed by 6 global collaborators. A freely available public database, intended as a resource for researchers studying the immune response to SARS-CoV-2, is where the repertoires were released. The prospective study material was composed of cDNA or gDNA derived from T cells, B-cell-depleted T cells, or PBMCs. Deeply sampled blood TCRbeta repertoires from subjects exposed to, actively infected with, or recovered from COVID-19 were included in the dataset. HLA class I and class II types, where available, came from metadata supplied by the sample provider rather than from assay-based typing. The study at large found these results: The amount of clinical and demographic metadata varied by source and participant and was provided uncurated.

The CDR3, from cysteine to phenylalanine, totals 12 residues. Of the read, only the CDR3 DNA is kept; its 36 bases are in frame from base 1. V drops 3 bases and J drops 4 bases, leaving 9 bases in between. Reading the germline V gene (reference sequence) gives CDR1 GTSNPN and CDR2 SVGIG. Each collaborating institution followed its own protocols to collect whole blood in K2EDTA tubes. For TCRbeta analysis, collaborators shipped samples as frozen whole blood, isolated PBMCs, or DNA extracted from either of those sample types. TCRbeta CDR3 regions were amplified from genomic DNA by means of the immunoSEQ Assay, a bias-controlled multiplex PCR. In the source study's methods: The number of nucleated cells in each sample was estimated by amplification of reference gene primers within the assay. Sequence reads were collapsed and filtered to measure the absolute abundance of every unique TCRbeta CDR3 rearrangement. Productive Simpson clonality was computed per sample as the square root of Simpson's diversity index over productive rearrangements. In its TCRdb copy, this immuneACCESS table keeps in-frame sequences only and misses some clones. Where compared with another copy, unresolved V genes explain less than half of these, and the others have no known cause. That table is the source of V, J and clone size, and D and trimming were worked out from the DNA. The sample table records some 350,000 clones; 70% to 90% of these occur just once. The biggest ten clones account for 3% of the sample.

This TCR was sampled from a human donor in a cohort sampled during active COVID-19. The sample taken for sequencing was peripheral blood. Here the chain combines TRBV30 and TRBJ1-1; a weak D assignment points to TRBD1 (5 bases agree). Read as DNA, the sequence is TGTGCCTGGAGCCCGGGGGGCACTGAAGCTTTCTTT. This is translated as CAWSPGGTEAFF.